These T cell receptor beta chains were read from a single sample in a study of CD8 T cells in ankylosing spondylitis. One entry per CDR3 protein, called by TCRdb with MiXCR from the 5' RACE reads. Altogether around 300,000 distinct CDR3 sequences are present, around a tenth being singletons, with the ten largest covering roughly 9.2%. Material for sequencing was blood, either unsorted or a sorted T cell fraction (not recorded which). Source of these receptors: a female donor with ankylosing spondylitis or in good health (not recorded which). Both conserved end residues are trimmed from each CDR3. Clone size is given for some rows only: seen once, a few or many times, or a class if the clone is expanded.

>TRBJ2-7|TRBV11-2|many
ASSLGWLAGYSYEQY
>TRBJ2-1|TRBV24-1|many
ATSELGVRQF
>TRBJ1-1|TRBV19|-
ASSTPNGWENTEAF
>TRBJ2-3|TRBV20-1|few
SAYQLAGGADTQY
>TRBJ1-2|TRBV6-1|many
ASTPGAGNNYGYT
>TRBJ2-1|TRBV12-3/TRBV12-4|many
ASTIQGGNEQF
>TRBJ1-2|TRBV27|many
ASSWDRGLYGYT
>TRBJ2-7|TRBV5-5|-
ASSLSSNEQY
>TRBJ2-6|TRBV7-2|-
AFSRLTGPNNGANVLT
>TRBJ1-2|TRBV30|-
AWSVGSGTYGYT
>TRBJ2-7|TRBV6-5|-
ASTVQFGRSRTGAYEQY
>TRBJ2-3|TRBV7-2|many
ASSSGTSVSDTQY
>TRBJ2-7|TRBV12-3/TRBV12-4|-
ASSENYEQY
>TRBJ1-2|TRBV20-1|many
SPGGLSRDNYGYT
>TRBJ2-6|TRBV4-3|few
ASSQYGGSGANVLT
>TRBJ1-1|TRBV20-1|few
SVSIPGTGGQGRGAF
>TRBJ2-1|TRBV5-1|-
ASSWTGQGGNNEQF
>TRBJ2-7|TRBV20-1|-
SLPGMISEQY
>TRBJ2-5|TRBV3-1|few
ASSQDAETQY
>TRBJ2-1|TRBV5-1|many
ASSLAGDRYNEQF
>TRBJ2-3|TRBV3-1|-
ASSQNPTGSPFRDTQY
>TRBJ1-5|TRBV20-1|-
SASFPRRDNGYSNQPQH
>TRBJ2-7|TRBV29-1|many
SVESTGTDEQY
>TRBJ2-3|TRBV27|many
ASSSWTSVQTDTQY
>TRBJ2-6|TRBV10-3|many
AISEGTSAGVSSGANVLT
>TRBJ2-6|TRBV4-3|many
ASSQYLDREPPGANVLT
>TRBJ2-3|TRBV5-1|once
ASSLGGDTKY
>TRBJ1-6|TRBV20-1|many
SASFLEGESSPLH
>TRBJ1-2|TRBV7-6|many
ASSLFRGGYT
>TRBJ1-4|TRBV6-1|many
ASRVPGGEKLF
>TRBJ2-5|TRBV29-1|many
SVRGGTETQY
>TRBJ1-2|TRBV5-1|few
ASSLAWTVEGSLNYGYT
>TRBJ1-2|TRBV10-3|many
AITTGYGYT
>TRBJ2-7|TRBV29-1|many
SVTSSSYEQY
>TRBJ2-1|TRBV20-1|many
SAHRAHEQF
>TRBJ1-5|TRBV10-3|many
AISESEGLNFQPQH
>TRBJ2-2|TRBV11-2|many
ASSPIRGVDTGELF
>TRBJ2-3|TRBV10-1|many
ASSESFGGTTDTQY
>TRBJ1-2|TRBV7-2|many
ASSLALSGLYGYT
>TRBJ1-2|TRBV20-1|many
SARGGENYGYT
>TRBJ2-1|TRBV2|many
ASSDGLTNNEQF
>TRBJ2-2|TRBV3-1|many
ASSLSRTGHTGELF
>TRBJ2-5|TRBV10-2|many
ASSESGAGSGTKTQY
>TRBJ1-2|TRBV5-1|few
ASSLEPGAPYGGYT
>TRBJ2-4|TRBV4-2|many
ASSQDLRRQGQY
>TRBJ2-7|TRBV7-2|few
ASSLVAGVEQY
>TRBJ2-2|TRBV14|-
ASSHRGWTTGELF
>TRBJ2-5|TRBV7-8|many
ASSLGYGGAQETQY
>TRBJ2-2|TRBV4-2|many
ASSQGLAGVPGELF
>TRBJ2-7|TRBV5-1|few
ASSLGRGTAEQY
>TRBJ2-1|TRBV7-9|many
ASSSTSGEIYNEQF
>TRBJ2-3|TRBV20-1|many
SARVSGYGTDTQY
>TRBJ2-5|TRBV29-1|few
SQGQGGGETQY